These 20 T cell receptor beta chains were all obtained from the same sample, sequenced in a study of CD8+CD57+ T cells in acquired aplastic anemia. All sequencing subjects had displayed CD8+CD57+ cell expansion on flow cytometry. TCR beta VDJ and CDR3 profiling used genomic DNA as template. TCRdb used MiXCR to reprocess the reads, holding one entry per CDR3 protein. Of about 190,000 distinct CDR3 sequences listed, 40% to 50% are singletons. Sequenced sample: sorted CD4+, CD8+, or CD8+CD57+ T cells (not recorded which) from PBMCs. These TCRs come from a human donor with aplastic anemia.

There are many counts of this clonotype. Written as DNA, the CDR3 is TGTGCCACCAGTGTCGGACAGGACACAGATACGCAGTATTTT. It translates to CATSVGQDTDTQYF. The V call is TRBV24-1, the J call TRBJ2-3, with TRBD1 matching 7 bases. There are 14 residues in the CDR3. The germline CDR1 and CDR2 sequences are KGHDR and SFDVKD. V lost 5 bases to trimming and J lost 2 bases; unmatched junction nucleotides: 3.

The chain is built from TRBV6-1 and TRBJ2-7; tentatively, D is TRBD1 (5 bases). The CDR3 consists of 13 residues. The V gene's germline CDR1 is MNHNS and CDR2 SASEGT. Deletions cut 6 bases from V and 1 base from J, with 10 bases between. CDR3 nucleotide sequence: TGTGCCAGCAGACCGGACATGTCCTACGAGCAGTACTTC. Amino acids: CASRPDMSYEQYF.

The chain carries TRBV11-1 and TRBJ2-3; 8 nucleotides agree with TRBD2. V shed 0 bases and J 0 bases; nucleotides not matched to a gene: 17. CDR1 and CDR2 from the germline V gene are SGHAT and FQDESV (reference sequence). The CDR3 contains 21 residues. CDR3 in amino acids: CASSLAFGLAGREGSTDTQYF. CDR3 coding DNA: TGTGCCAGCAGCTTAGCTTTCGGGCTAGCGGGCCGCGAAGGGAGCACAGATACGCAGTATTTT.

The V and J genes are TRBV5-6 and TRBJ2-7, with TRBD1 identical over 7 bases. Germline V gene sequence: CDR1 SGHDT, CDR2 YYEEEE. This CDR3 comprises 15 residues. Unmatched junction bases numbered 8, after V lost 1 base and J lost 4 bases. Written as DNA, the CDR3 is TGTGCCAGCAGCTTGCGAGGGGGCGCCGTGTACGAGCAGTACTTC. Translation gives CASSLRGGAVYEQYF.

The chain's CDR3 is CASSYNRGLAGDTQYF. CDR3 DNA: TGTGCCAGTAGCTATAATAGGGGATTAGCCGGGGATACGCAGTATTTT. The V and J genes are TRBV19 and TRBJ2-3, with a possible D match to TRBD1 (5 bases). Germline V gives CDR1 LNHDA, CDR2 SQIVND (reference sequence). This CDR3 region has 16 residues. Trimming left V 6 bases short and J 6 bases short, with 22 bases between.

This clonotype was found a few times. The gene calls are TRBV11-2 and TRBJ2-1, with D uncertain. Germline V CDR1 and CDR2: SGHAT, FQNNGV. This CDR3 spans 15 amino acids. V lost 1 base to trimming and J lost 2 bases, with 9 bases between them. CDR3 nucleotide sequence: TGTGCCAGCAGCTTAGGGAGAGGCCCCTACAATGAGCAGTTCTTC. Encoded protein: CASSLGRGPYNEQFF.

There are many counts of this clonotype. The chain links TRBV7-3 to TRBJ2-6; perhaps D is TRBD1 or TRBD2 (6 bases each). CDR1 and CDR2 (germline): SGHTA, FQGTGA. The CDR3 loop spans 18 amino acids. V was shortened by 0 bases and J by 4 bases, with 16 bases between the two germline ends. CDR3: CASSLTLPGATGANVLTF. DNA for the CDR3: TGTGCCAGCAGCTTAACGTTGCCGGGGGCGACAGGGGCCAACGTCCTGACTTTC.

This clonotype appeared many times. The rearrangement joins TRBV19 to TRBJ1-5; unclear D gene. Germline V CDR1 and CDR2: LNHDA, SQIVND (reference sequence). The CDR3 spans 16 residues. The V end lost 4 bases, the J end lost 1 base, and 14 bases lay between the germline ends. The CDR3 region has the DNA TGTGCCAGTAGTACCTTGTACAGATTAAGCAATCAGCCCCAGCATTTT. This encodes CASSTLYRLSNQPQHF. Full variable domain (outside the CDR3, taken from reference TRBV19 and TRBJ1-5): DGGITQSPKYLFRKEGQNVTLSCEQNLNHDAMYWYRQDPGQGLRLIYYSQIVNDFQKGDIAEGYSVSREKKESFPLTVTSAQKNPTAFYLCASSTLYRLSNQPQHFGDGTRLSIL.

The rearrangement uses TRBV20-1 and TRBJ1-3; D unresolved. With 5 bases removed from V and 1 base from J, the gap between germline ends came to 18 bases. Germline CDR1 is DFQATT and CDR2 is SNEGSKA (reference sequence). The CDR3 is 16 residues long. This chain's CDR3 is CSASDNPVYSGNTIYF. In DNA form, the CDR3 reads TGCAGTGCTTCAGACAACCCCGTGTATTCTGGAAACACCATATATTTT.

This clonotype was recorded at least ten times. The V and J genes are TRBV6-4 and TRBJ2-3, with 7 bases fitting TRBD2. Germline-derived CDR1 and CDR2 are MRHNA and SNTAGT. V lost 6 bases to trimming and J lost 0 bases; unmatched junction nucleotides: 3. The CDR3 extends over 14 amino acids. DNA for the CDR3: TGTGCCAGCAGGGATAGCGGGAGCACAGATACGCAGTATTTT. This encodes CASRDSGSTDTQYF.

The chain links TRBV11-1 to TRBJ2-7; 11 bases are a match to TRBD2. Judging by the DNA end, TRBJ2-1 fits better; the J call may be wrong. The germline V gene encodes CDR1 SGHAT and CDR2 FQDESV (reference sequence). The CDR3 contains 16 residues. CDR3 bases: TGTGCCAGCAGCTTAGTGGGAACTAGCGGGAGCAATGAGCAGTTCTTC. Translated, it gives CASSLVGTSGSNEQFF.

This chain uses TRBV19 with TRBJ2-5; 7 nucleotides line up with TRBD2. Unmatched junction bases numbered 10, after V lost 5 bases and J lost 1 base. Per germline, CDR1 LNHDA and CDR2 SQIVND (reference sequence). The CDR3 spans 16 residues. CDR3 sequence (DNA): TGTGCCAGTAGTCCCCATGGGGCTAGCGGCCAAGAGACCCAGTACTTC. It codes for CASSPHGASGQETQYF.

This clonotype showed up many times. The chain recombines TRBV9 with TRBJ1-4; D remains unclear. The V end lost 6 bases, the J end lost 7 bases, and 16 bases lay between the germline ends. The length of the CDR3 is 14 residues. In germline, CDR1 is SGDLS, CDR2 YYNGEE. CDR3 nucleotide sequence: TGTGCCAGCACCTGGGGTTCTGAGGGTGAAAAACTGTTTTTT. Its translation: CASTWGSEGEKLFF.

This CDR3 is CASSYGFPGLAGGTDTQYF. The CDR3 nucleotides are TGTGCCAGCAGTTACGGCTTCCCGGGACTAGCGGGGGGCACAGATACGCAGTATTTT. The chain joins TRBV6-2 or TRBV6-3 to TRBJ2-3; 14 bases agree with TRBD2. Germline V CDR1 and CDR2: MNHEY, SVGEGT. The length of the CDR3 is 19 residues. J was trimmed by 1 base and V by 2 bases; bases with no gene match: 8.

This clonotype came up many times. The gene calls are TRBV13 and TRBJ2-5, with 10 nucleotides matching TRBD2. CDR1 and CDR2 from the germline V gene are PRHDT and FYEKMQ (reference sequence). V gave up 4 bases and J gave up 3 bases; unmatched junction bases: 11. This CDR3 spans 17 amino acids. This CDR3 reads CASSSQQRLAGEETQYF. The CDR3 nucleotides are TGTGCCAGCAGCTCCCAGCAGCGGCTAGCGGGAGAAGAGACCCAGTACTTC.

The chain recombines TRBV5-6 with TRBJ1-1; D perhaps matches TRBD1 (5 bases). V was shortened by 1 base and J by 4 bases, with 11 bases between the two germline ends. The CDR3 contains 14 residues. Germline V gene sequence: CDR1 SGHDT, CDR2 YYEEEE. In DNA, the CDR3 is TGTGCCAGCAGCTTGCCCTCTGGGGGCACTGAAGCTTTCTTT. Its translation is CASSLPSGGTEAFF.

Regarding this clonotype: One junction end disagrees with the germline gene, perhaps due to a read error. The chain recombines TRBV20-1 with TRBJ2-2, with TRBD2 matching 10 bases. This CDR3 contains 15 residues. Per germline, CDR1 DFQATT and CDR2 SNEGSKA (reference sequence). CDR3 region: CSARVLAGDTGELVF. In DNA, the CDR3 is TGCAGTGCTAGAGTGCTAGCGGGAGACACCGGGGAGCTGGTTTTT.

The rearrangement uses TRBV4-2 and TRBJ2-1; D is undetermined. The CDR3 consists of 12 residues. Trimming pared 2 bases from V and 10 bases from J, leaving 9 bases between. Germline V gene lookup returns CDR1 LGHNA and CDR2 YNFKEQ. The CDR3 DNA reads TGTGCCAGCAGCCAACGAGACCTCGAGCAGTTCTTC. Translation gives CASSQRDLEQFF.

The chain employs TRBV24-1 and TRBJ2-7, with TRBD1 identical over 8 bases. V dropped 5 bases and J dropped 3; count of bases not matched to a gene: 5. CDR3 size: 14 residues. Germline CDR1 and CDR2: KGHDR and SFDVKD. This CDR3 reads CATSATDRDYEQYF. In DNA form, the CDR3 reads TGTGCCACCAGTGCCACGGACAGGGACTACGAGCAGTACTTC.

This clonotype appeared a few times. Here the CDR3 reads CASRWDGHSPLHF. CDR3 bases: TGTGCCAGCAGATGGGACGGCCATTCACCCCTCCACTTT. The chain employs TRBV5-5 and TRBJ1-6, with D tentatively TRBD1 (5 bases). The germline V and J ends were trimmed by 5 bases and 8 bases, with 11 bases remaining between them. Germline V gives CDR1 SGHKS, CDR2 YYEKEE (reference sequence). CDR3 length: 13 residues.